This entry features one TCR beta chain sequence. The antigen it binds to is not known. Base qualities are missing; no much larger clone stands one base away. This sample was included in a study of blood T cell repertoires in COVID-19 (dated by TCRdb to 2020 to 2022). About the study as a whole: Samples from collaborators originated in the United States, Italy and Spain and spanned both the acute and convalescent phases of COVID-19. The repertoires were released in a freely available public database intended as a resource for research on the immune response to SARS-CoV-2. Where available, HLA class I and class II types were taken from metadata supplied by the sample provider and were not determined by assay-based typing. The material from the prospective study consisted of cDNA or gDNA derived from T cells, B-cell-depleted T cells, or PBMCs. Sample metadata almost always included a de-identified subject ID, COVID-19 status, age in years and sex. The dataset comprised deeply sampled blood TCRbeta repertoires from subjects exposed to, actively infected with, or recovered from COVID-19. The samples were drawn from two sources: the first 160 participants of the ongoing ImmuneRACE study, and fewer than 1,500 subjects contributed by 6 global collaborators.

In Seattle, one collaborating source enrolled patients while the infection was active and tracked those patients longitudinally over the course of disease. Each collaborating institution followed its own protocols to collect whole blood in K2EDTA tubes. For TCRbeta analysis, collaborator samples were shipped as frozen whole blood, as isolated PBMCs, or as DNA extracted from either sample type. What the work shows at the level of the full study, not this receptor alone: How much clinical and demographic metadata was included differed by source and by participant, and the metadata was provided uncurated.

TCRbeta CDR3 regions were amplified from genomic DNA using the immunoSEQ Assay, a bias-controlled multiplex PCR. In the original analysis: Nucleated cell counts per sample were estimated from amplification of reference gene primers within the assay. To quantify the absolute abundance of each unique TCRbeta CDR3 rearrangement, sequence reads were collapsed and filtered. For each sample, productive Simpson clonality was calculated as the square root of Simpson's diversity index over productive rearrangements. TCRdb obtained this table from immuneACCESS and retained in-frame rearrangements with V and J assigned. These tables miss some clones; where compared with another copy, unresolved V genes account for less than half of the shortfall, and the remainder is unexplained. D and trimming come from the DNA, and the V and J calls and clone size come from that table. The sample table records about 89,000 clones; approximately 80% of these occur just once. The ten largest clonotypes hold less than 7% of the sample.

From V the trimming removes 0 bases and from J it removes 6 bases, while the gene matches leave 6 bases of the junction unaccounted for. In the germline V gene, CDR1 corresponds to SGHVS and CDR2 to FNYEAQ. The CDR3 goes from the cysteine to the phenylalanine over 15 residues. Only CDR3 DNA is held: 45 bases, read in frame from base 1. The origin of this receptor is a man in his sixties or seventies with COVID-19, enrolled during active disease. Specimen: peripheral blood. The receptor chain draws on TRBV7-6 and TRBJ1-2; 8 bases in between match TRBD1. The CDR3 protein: CASSLAPGGRNGYTF. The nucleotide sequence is TGTGCCAGCAGCTTAGCGCCAGGGGGCCGGAATGGCTACACCTTC.